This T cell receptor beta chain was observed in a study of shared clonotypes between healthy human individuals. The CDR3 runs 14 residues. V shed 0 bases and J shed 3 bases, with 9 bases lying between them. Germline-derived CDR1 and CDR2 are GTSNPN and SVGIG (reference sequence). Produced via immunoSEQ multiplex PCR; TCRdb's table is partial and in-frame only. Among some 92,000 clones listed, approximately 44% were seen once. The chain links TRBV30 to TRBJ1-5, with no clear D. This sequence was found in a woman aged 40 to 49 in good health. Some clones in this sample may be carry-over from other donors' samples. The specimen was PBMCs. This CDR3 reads CAWSVRILNQPQHF. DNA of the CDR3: TGTGCCTGGAGTGTACGGATTCTCAATCAGCCCCAGCATTTT.